The 21 T cell receptor beta chains in this list originate from one sample, sequenced in a study of blood T cell repertoires in COVID-19. Repertoires were generated with immunoSEQ multiplex PCR, while TCRdb's copy carries only in-frame clones and drops some. The top ten clones hold roughly 6.2% of a sample with over 200,000 clones, 87% of them seen once. Sequencing was performed on peripheral blood. These receptors were obtained from a man in his 60s who had recovered from COVID-19.

As DNA, the CDR3 is TGCGCCAGCCGATTGGTTCCCGGGACAGAAAACATTCAGTACTTC. Its translation is CASRLVPGTENIQYF. The V and J genes are TRBV5-1 and TRBJ2-4; 7 bases are shared with TRBD1. V shed 7 bases, J shed 5 bases, and the junction held 12 bases outside the gene matches. This CDR3 comprises 15 residues. CDR1 is SGHRS and CDR2 is YFSETQ in the germline V gene.

This clone has just one count. This chain connects TRBV27 to TRBJ2-3; 10 nucleotides align to TRBD1. With V trimmed by 8 bases and J by 5 bases, 7 bases remained unmatched. CDR1 and CDR2 from the germline V gene are MNHEY and SMNVEV (reference sequence). This CDR3 comprises 14 residues. The CDR3 coding sequence is TGTGCCAGCGGGAGGGGACAGGGGCAAGATACGCAGTATTTT. Amino acid sequence: CASGRGQGQDTQYF.

V is TRBV27 and J is TRBJ2-5; D perhaps matches TRBD1 (6 bases). CDR3 length: 15 residues. CDR1 is MNHEY and CDR2 is SMNVEV in the germline V gene (reference sequence). V dropped 7 bases and J dropped 5 bases, with 20 bases sitting between them. CDR3 amino acids: CASTFSGVLGETQYF. The CDR3 DNA reads as TGTGCCAGCACATTCTCAGGGGTGCTTGGGGAGACCCAGTACTTC.

The chain recombines TRBV27 with TRBJ2-1, with TRBD1 matching over 9 bases. Trimming took 5 bases from V and 7 from J; bases not matched to a gene: 3. Per the germline V gene, CDR1 is MNHEY and CDR2 is SMNVEV (reference sequence). The CDR3 runs 13 residues. CDR3 amino acids: CASSLDRGNEQFF. The CDR3 nucleotides read TGTGCCAGCAGTCTGGACAGGGGTAATGAGCAGTTCTTC.

J is TRBJ2-3 and V is TRBV6-5; 10 bases align to TRBD2. Germline V gene sequence: CDR1 MNHEY, CDR2 SVGAGI. After removal of 10 bases from V and 2 bases from J, the junction contained 6 bases not matched to a gene. CDR3 length: 14 amino acids. CDR3 DNA: TGTGCCACCGCGAGCGGGAGGGTCACAGATACGCAGTATTTT. It specifies CATASGRVTDTQYF.

The V and J genes are TRBV7-3 and TRBJ2-6; D not certain. CDR3 length: 14 residues. CDR1 SGHTA and CDR2 FQGTGA come from the germline V gene. V was trimmed by 9 bases and J by 0 bases, leaving 9 bases between them. The CDR3 sequence: CASRRSSGANVLTF. Here the CDR3 DNA reads TGTGCCAGTCGACGGAGCTCTGGGGCCAACGTCCTGACTTTC.

The V and J genes are TRBV19 and TRBJ2-3; 8 bases agree with TRBD1. Trimming took 5 bases from V and 2 from J; bases not matched to a gene: 12. Germline V lookup: CDR1 LNHDA, CDR2 SQIVND (reference sequence). This CDR3 is 17 amino acids long. Written as DNA, the CDR3 is TGTGCCAGTAGTCGCACCCCGACAGGGGACCACACAGATACGCAGTATTTT. This codes for CASSRTPTGDHTDTQYF.

This chain uses TRBV24-1 with TRBJ2-1; 8 positions match TRBD2. V was pared by 0 bases and J by 13 bases, with 16 bases of the junction left unmatched. This CDR3 comprises 17 residues. Germline lookup yields CDR1 KGHDR and CDR2 SFDVKD. This chain's CDR3 is CATSDLISGVGAGGQFF. The CDR3 region has the DNA TGTGCCACCAGTGATTTGATCTCGGGGGTTGGGGCGGGAGGCCAGTTCTTC.

The V gene is TRBV5-6, the J gene TRBJ1-6, with D tentatively TRBD1 (5 bases). Germline V gene data show CDR1 as SGHDT and CDR2 as YYEEEE. V dropped 1 base and J dropped 7 bases, with 12 bases sitting between them. The CDR3 totals 15 residues. CDR3 DNA: TGTGCCAGCAGCTTGAGCGGGGGGGGGAATTCACCCCTCCACTTT. It encodes CASSLSGGGNSPLHF.

At least ten counts were recorded for this clone. The chain combines TRBV3-1 (or the pseudogene TRBV3-2) with TRBJ1-1, with D maybe TRBD1 (6 bases). CDR3 size: 13 residues. V was shortened by 6 bases and J by 7 bases, with 15 bases between the two germline ends. Germline V lookup: CDR1 LGHDT, CDR2 YNNKEL (reference sequence). The chain's CDR3 is CASSPRGGREAFF. The CDR3 DNA follows: TGTGCCAGCAGTCCTAGGGGGGGCCGTGAAGCTTTCTTT.

In its sample, this clone was seen once. The gene calls are TRBV27 and TRBJ2-7; D gene unclear. The CDR3 is made up of 12 amino acids. Germline lookup yields CDR1 MNHEY and CDR2 SMNVEV (reference sequence). Trimming stripped 4 bases from V and 6 bases from J, with 10 bases between. The CDR3 nucleotides read TGTGCCAGCAGTTCTACTCCCTTCGAGCAGTACTTC. It yields the protein CASSSTPFEQYF.

This chain links TRBV4-1 with TRBJ1-4, with TRBD1 matching 8 bases. The V gene's germline CDR1 is MGHRA and CDR2 YSYEKL. V lost 1 base, J lost 7 bases, and 5 bases stayed unmatched. The CDR3 consists of 15 residues. The CDR3 bases are TGCGCCAGCAGCCAAGTCGGACAGGGTGGTGAAAAACTGTTTTTT. Translated, it gives CASSQVGQGGEKLFF.

This clone was counted a few times. J is TRBJ2-1 and V is TRBV19; TRBD1 matches at 9 bases. This CDR3 is 13 amino acids long. Per germline, CDR1 LNHDA and CDR2 SQIVND (reference sequence). Losses at the gene ends were 10 bases for V and 9 bases for J; bases not matched to a gene: 10. CDR3 bases: TGTGCCACCAAGGGGGACAGGGCGAGTGAGCAGTTCTTC. It is translated as CATKGDRASEQFF.

The gene calls are TRBV5-6 and TRBJ1-2, with D unclear. V shed 3 bases and J shed 7 bases, with 16 bases lying between them. Per the germline V gene, CDR1 is SGHDT and CDR2 is YYEEEE. The CDR3 is made up of 14 amino acids. This CDR3 is CASSSVPVGSGYTF. DNA of the CDR3: TGTGCCAGCAGCTCAGTACCCGTTGGGAGTGGCTACACCTTC.

The V gene is TRBV7-9, the J gene TRBJ2-7; a possible D gene is TRBD1 (5 bases). Germline-derived CDR1 and CDR2 are SEHNR and FQNEAQ (reference sequence). This CDR3 is 13 amino acids long. V was clipped by 8 bases and J by 5 bases, with 16 bases between them. The CDR3 bases are TGTGCCAGCCAGCGACAGTTACGGGACGAGCAGTACTTC. As protein: CASQRQLRDEQYF.

The J gene is TRBJ2-5, the V gene TRBV30; TRBD2 might be the D (6 bases). There are 15 residues in the CDR3. Trimming removed 2 bases at V and 4 bases at J, with 17 bases between. Germline CDR1 and CDR2: GTSNPN and SVGIG (reference sequence). The CDR3 here is CAWSKRAGGRETQYF. The CDR3 DNA reads TGTGCCTGGAGTAAGCGGGCAGGAGGGCGAGAGACCCAGTACTTC.

The gene calls are TRBV19 and TRBJ2-7; 8 nucleotides match TRBD1. This CDR3 region has 14 residues. Trimming at V came to 6 bases and at J to 3 bases, leaving 7 bases not matched to a gene. Germline V lookup: CDR1 LNHDA, CDR2 SQIVND (reference sequence). CDR3 region: CASSRQGPVYEQYF. CDR3 bases: TGTGCCAGTAGCCGACAGGGGCCGGTCTACGAGCAGTACTTC.

This sequence joins TRBV28 and TRBJ1-6; weak D call: TRBD1 (5 bases). Germline V gives CDR1 MDHEN, CDR2 SYDVKM. The V end lost 6 bases, the J end lost 0 bases, and 9 bases lay between the germline ends. The CDR3 contains 15 residues. CDR3 loop: CASRGPSSYNSPLHF. The CDR3 nucleotides are TGTGCCAGCAGGGGGCCTAGCTCCTATAATTCACCCCTCCACTTT.

CDR3 region: CASCKDGTGVYEQYF. As DNA, the CDR3 is TGTGCCAGTTGTAAGGACGGGACAGGGGTCTACGAGCAGTACTTC. The chain links TRBV27 to TRBJ2-7, with 10 bases identical to TRBD1. The CDR3 loop spans 15 amino acids. Germline CDR1 reads MNHEY; CDR2 reads SMNVEV (reference sequence). Germline trimming cut 9 bases from V and 3 bases from J; bases unmatched to any gene: 11.

The chain recombines TRBV9 with TRBJ2-7; unclear D gene. This CDR3 is built from 14 residues. V was trimmed by 0 bases and J by 2 bases, leaving 9 bases between them. Looked up from germline, CDR1 is SGDLS and CDR2 is YYNGEE. Here the CDR3 reads CASSVAAYTYEQYF. Here the CDR3 DNA reads TGTGCCAGCAGCGTAGCTGCGTATACCTACGAGCAGTACTTC.

V usage is TRBV5-4 and J usage is TRBJ2-5; 9 bases line up with TRBD1. This CDR3 comprises 16 residues. From germline, CDR1 is SGHNT and CDR2 YYREEE (reference sequence). Trimming took 5 bases from V and 3 from J; bases not matched to a gene: 11. The CDR3, as DNA: TGTGCCAGCAGTCACAGGGGGCGCCCGGAGAAAGAGACCCAGTACTTC. Encoded protein: CASSHRGRPEKETQYF. The full variable domain, with the rest looked up from reference TRBV5-4 and TRBJ2-5, is ETGVTQSPTHLIKTRGQQVTLRCSSQSGHNTVSWYQQALGQGPQFIFQYYREEENGRGNFPPRFSGLQFPNYSSELNVNALELDDSALYLCASSHRGRPEKETQYFGPGTRLLVL.